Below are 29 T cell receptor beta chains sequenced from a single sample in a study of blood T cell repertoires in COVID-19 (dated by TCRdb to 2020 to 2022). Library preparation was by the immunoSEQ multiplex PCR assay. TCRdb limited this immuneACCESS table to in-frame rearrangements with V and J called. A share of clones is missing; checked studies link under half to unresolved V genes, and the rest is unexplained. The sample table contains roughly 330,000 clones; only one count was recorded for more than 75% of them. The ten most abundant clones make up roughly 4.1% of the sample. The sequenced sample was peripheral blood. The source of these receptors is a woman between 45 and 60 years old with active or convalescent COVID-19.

CDR3 coding DNA: TGTGCCAGCAGTGACTCCAGCGTGATAGACGAGCAGTACTTC. Its translation: CASSDSSVIDEQYF. The V and J genes are TRBV2 and TRBJ2-7, with unresolved D. This CDR3 is built from 14 residues. Trimming removed 3 bases from V and 5 bases from J, with 14 bases in between. Germline loops: CDR1 SNHLY, CDR2 FYNNEI.

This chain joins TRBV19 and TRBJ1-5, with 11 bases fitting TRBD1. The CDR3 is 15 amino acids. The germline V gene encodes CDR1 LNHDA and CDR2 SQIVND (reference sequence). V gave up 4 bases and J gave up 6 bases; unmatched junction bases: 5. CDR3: CASSTGQGVSQPQHF. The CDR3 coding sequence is TGTGCCAGTAGTACGGGACAGGGGGTGAGTCAGCCCCAGCATTTT.

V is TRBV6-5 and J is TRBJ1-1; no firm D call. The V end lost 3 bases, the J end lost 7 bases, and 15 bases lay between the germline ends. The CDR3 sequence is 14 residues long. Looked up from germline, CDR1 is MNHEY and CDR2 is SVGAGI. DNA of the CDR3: TGTGCCAGCAGTTATCTGGCGGGAGGGTTTGAAGCTTTCTTT. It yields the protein CASSYLAGGFEAFF.

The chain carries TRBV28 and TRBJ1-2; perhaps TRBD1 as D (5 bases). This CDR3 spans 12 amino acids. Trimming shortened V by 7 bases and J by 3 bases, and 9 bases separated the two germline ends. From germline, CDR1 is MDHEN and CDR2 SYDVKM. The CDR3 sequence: CASTSGDYGYTF. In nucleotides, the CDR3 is TGTGCCAGCACCTCGGGGGACTATGGCTACACCTTC.

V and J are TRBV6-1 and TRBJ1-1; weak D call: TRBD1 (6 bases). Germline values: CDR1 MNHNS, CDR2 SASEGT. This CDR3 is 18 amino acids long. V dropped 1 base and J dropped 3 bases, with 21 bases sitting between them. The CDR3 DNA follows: TGTGCCAGCAGTGAAGACCCTGAATGGGGGCGGTTGTACACTGAAGCTTTCTTT. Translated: CASSEDPEWGRLYTEAFF.

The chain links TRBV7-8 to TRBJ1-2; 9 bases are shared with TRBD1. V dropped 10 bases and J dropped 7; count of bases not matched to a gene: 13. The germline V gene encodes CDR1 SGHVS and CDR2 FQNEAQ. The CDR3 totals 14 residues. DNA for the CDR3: TGTGCCACCCGCCCGGGACAGGGTGCGGGTGGCTACACCTTC. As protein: CATRPGQGAGGYTF.

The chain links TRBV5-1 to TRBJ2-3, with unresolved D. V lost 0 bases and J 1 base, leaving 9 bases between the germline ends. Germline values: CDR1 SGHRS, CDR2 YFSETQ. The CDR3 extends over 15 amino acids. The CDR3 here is CASSLDFIGTDTQYF. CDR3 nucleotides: TGCGCCAGCAGCTTGGACTTTATTGGCACAGATACGCAGTATTTT.

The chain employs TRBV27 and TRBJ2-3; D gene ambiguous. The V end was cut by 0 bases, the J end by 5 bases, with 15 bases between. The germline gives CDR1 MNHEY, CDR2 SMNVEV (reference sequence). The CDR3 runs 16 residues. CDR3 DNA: TGTGCCAGCAGTTTATCGCCCGCCGGTACGGGAGATACGCAGTATTTT. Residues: CASSLSPAGTGDTQYF.

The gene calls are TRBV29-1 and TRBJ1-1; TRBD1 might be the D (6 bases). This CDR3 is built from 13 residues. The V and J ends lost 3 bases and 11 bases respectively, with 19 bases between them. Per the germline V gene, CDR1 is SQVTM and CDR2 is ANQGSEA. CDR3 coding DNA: TGCAGCGTTGACCAGGGGTCCGGACGAATGGCTTTCTTT. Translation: CSVDQGSGRMAFF.

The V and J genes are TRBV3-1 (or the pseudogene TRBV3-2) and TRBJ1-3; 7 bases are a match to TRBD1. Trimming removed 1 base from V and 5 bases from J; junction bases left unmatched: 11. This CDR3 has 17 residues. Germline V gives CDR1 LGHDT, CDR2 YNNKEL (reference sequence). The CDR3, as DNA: TGTGCCAGCAGCCAAGTAGGATCGACAGGGTCTAGAAACACCATATATTTT. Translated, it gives CASSQVGSTGSRNTIYF.

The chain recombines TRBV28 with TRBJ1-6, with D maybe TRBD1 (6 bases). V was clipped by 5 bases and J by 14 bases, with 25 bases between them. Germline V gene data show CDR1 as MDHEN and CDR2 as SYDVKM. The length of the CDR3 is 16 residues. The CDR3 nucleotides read TGTGCCAGCAGTCCTGTAGCAGGGGACCTGAAAATGGCCCTCCACTTT. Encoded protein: CASSPVAGDLKMALHF.

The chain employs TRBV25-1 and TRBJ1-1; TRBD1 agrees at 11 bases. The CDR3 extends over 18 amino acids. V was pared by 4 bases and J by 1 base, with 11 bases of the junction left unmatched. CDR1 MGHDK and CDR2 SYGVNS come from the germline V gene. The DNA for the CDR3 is TGTGCCAGCAGTGCTGGGATAGGACAGGGGGCGGGGAACACTGAAGCTTTCTTT. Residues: CASSAGIGQGAGNTEAFF.

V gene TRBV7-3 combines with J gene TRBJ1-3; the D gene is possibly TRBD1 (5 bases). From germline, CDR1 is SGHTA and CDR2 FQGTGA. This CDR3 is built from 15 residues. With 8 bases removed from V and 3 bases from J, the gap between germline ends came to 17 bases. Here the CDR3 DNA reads TGTGCCAGCTCCGAGGCGGGGGATGGTGGAAACACCATATATTTT. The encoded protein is CASSEAGDGGNTIYF.

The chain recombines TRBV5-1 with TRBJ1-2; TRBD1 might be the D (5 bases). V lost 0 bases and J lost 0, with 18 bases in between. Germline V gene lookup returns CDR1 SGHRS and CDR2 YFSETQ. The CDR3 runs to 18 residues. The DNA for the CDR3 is TGCGCCAGCAGCTTGGATTCGACAGAAAGGTTATCTAACTATGGCTACACCTTC. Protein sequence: CASSLDSTERLSNYGYTF.

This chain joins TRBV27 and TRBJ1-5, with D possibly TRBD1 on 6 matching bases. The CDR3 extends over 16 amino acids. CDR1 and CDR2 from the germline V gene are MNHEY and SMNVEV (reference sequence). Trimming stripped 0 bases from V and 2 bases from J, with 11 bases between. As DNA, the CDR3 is TGTGCCAGCAGTTTATCGGGGGCGGAAGGCAATCAGCCCCAGCATTTT. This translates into CASSLSGAEGNQPQHF.

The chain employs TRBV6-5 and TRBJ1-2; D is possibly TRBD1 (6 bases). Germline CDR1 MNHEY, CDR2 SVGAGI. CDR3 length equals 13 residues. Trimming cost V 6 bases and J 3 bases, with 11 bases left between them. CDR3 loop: CASSRTADYGYTF. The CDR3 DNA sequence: TGTGCCAGCAGCCGGACAGCCGACTATGGCTACACCTTC.

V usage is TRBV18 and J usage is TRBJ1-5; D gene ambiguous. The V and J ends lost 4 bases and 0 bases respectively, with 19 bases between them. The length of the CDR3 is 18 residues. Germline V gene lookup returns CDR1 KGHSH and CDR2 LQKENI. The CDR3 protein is CASSLQADGWNSNQPQHF. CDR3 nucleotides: TGTGCCAGCTCACTGCAAGCGGACGGTTGGAATAGCAATCAGCCCCAGCATTTT. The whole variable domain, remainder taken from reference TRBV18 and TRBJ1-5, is NAGVMQNPRHLVRRRGQEARLRCSPMKGHSHVYWYRQLPEEGLKFMVYLQKENIIDESGMPKERFSAEFPKEGPSILRIQQVVRGDSAAYFCASSLQADGWNSNQPQHFGDGTRLSIL.

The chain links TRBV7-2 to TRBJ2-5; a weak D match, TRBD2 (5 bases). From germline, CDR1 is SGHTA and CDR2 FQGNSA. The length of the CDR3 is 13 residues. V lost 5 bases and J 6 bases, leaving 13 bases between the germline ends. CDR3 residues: CASSPDWSQTQYF. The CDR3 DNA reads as TGTGCCAGCAGCCCGGACTGGTCTCAGACCCAGTACTTC.

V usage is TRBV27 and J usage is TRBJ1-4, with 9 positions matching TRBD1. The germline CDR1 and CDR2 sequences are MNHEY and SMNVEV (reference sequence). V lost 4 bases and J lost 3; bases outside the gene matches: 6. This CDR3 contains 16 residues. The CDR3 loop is CASSWGQGSSNEKLFF. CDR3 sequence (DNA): TGTGCCAGCAGTTGGGGACAGGGTAGCTCTAATGAAAAACTGTTTTTT.

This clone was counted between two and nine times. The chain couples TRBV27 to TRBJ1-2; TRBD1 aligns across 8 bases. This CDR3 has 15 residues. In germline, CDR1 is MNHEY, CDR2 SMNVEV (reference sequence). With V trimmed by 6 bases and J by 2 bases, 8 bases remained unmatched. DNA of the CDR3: TGTGCCAGCAGCCTTAGACAGGGGATAAACTATGGCTACACCTTC. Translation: CASSLRQGINYGYTF.

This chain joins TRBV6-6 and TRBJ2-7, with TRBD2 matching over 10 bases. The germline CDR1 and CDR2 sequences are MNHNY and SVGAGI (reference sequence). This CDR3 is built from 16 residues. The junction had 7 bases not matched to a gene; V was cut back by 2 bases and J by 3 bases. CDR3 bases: TGTGCCAGCAGTTACCCTAGCGGGAGTGATAACTACGAGCAGTACTTC. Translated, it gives CASSYPSGSDNYEQYF.

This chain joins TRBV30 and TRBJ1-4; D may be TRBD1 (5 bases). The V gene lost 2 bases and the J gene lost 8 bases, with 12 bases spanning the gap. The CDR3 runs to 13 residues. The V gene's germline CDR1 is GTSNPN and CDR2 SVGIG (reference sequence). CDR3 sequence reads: CAWSYRFREKLFF. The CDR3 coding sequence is TGTGCCTGGAGTTACAGGTTCCGGGAAAAACTGTTTTTT. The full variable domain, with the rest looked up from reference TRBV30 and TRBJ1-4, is SQTIHQWPATLVQPVGSPLSLECTVEGTSNPNLYWYRQAAGRGLQLLFYSVGIGQISSEVPQNLSASRPQDRQFILSSKKLLLSDSGFYLCAWSYRFREKLFFGSGTQLSVL.

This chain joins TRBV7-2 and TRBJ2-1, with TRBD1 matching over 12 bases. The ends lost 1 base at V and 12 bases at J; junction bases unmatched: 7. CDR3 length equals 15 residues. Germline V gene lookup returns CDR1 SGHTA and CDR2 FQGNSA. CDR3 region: CASSLDGDRGRWQFF. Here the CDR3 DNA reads TGTGCCAGCAGCTTAGATGGGGACAGGGGGCGCTGGCAGTTCTTC.

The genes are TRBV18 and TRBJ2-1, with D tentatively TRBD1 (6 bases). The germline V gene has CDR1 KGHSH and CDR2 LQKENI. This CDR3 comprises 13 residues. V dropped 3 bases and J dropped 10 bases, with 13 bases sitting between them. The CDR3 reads CASSPGTNREQFF. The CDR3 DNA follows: TGTGCCAGCTCACCGGGGACAAATCGGGAGCAGTTCTTC. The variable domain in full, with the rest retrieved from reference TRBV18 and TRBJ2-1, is NAGVMQNPRHLVRRRGQEARLRCSPMKGHSHVYWYRQLPEEGLKFMVYLQKENIIDESGMPKERFSAEFPKEGPSILRIQQVVRGDSAAYFCASSPGTNREQFFGPGTRLTVL.

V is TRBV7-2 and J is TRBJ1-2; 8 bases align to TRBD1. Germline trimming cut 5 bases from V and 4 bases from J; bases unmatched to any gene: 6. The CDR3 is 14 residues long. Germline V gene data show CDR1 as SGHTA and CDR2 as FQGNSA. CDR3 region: CASSPTDRVYGYTF. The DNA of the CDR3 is TGTGCCAGCAGCCCAACGGACAGGGTCTATGGCTACACCTTC.

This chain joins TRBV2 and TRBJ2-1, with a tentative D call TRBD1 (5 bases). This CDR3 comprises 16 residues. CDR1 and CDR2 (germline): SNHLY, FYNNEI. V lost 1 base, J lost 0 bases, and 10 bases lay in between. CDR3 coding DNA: TGTGCCAGCAGTGAAGGGGGCAGGCCCTCCTACAATGAGCAGTTCTTC. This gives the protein CASSEGGRPSYNEQFF.

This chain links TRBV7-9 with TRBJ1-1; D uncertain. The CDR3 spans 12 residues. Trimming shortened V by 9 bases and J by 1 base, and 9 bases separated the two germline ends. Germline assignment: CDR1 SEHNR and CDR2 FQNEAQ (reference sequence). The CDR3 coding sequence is TGTGCCAGTAGAGGAGGGAACACTGAAGCTTTCTTT. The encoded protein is CASRGGNTEAFF.

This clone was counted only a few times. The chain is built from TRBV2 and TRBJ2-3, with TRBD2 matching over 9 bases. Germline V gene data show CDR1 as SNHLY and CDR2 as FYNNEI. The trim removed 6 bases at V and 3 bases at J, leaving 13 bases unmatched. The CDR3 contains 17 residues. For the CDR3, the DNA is TGTGCCAGCAGAGCGCCCCCAGGTAGCGGGGGTACAGATACGCAGTATTTT. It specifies CASRAPPGSGGTDTQYF.

This chain's CDR3 is CAISPGGLTEAFF. The CDR3 DNA sequence: TGTGCCATCAGTCCAGGGGGTTTGACTGAAGCTTTCTTT. This rearrangement joins TRBV10-3 to TRBJ1-1, with 7 bases matching TRBD1. Looked up from germline, CDR1 is ENHRY and CDR2 is SYGVKD. J was trimmed by 5 bases and V by 5 bases; bases with no gene match: 5. This CDR3 region has 13 residues.